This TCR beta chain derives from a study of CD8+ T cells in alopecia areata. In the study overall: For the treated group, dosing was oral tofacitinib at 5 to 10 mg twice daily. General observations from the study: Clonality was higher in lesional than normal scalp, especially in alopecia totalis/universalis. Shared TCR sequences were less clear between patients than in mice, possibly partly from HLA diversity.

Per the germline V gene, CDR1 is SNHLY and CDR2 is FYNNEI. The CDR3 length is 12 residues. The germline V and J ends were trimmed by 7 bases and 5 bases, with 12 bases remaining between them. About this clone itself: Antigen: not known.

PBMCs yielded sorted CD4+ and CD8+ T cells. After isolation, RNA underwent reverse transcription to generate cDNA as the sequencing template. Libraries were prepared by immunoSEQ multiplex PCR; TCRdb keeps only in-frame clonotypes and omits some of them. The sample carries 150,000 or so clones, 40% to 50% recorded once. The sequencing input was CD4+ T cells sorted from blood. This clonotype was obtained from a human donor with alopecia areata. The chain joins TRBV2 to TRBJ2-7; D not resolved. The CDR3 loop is CASIRLGNEQYF. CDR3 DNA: TGTGCCAGCATTAGGCTAGGGAACGAGCAGTACTTC.